This entry describes one T cell receptor beta chain. Its antigen is still unknown. Base-call qualities are not available, and no considerably larger clone is one nucleotide away. The data belong to a study of Tregs in tolerant kidney transplant recipients (dated by TCRdb to the late 2010s). With regard to the full study: Before combined kidney and bone marrow transplantation, this study identified donor-specific regulatory T cells using TCRbeta sequencing and then followed those same cells after transplant. In a few healthy controls, several methods of expanding Tregs specific for an allogeneic donor were compared by TCRbeta repertoire sequencing. The paper as a whole reports these results and caveats: Expanding Tregs with activated donor B cells appeared to identify the most biologically relevant and donor-specific TCRbeta repertoire. Because only a small number of patients were included, the study had limitations, and the results will need to be validated in larger populations as well as under other immunosuppression protocols. Biological reproducibility was not directly addressed, though technical replication error appeared minimal.

Unstimulated Tregs (CD4+CD25+CD127-), CD4+ non-Tregs (CD4+CD25-), CD4 and CD8 cells were FACS-sorted from thawed PBMCs. Healthy control blood was obtained either as purchased buffy coats or from healthy volunteers. Healthy control blood was separated into PBMCs by Ficoll density gradient and cryopreserved, and patient PBMCs were collected both before and after transplant. Genomic DNA was extracted from sorted cells with the QIAGEN DNeasy Blood and Tissue Kit for TCRbeta CDR3 sequencing. High-throughput TCRbeta CDR3 sequencing, including PCR amplification with bias correction and internal controls, was performed commercially through immunoSEQ. On the study's bioinformatics: Unique productive TCRbeta sequences were defined by CDR3 nucleotide sequence where primers matched, and otherwise by CDR3 amino acid sequence together with Vbeta and Jbeta genes. To correct for sorting error, sequences found in more than one sorted population at a frequency ratio of 2:1 or less were discarded, and the remaining shared sequences were assigned to the population with the higher frequency. A sequence counted as donor-reactive if, in CFSE-low cells, the sequence had a frequency of at least 0.01% and was expanded at least 5-fold compared with unstimulated cells. Jensen-Shannon divergence, calculated on the top 100 TCRbeta sequences ranked by frequency, was used to quantify repertoire divergence. For any sample with multiple sequencing runs, sorting error was corrected in each run separately before the runs were pooled. TCRdb holds this immuneACCESS table with in-frame rearrangements only. Some clones are missing; in checked studies, unresolved V genes explain under half, and the rest has no known cause. The V and J calls and the clone size are those of that table, but D and trimming were determined from the DNA. The sample has around 120,000 clones on record, about 90% of them singletons. In total, the top ten clones hold approximately 0.59% of the sample.

The germline V gene (reference sequence) yields LNHNV for CDR1 and YYDKDF for CDR2. Inclusive of the bounding cysteine and phenylalanine, the CDR3 is 14 residues long. Just CDR3 DNA is preserved here, 42 bases in frame from base 1. V is clipped by 0 bases and J by 2 bases, and the sequence between their germline boundaries is 8 bases long. The chain was built from TRBV15 and TRBJ2-7; the D segment could be TRBD1, given 5 matching bases. The source is a human donor in good health. Sequencing input: CD4+ T cells from blood. The DNA sequence follows: TGTGCCACCAGCAGAGATCAGGGTACCTACGAGCAGTACTTC. It specifies CATSRDQGTYEQYF.